The 27 T cell receptor beta chains given below trace back to one sample, sequenced in a study of cytomegalovirus exposure and HLA in healthy donors. This table comes from immunoSEQ multiplex PCR, and its TCRdb copy is limited to in-frame clones, with some not included. The sample includes approximately 82,000 clones, around 92% of them seen just once. Sequencing input: PBMCs. These receptors all come from a man aged 18 to 30 in good health and CMV-seronegative.

This chain connects TRBV10-3 to TRBJ1-2; 9 positions agree with TRBD1. With 2 bases clipped from V and 1 base from J, the junction kept 8 bases outside the gene matches. The CDR3 consists of 17 residues. From germline, CDR1 is ENHRY and CDR2 SYGVKD. The CDR3 region has the DNA TGTGCCATCAGTGAGAACAGGGGGCGCGAGGTTAACTATGGCTACACCTTC. Amino acids: CAISENRGREVNYGYTF.

The chain employs TRBV4-1 and TRBJ2-1, with D perhaps matching TRBD1 (6 bases). Germline values: CDR1 MGHRA, CDR2 YSYEKL. Trimming stripped 5 bases from V and 2 bases from J, with 19 bases between. The CDR3 extends over 17 amino acids. CDR3 sequence (DNA): TGCGCCAGCAGCACCTCCACAGGGCCTCAGCCCTACAATGAGCAGTTCTTC. It specifies CASSTSTGPQPYNEQFF.

The chain uses TRBV30 and TRBJ1-2, with TRBD1 matching 8 bases. This CDR3 contains 16 residues. The germline V gene encodes CDR1 GTSNPN and CDR2 SVGIG (reference sequence). J was trimmed by 4 bases and V by 5 bases; bases with no gene match: 15. CDR3 coding DNA: TGTGCCTGGGGAACCCAGGGGGCAATCTTCGGCTATGGCTACACCTTC. Residues: CAWGTQGAIFGYGYTF.

V is TRBV6-1 and J is TRBJ2-1; 7 nucleotides match TRBD2. Looked up from germline, CDR1 is MNHNS and CDR2 is SASEGT. Trimming cost V 7 bases and J 7 bases; bases outside gene matches: 13. The CDR3 is 15 residues long. Here the CDR3 reads CASKPFEAGRNEQFF. The CDR3, as DNA: TGTGCCAGCAAACCCTTCGAAGCGGGAAGGAATGAGCAGTTCTTC.

This clone was seen only once. V is TRBV10-1 and J is TRBJ2-7; a weak D match, TRBD2 (6 bases). V lost 6 bases and J lost 0, with 9 bases in between. There are 13 residues in the CDR3. The germline gives CDR1 WNHNN, CDR2 SYGVQD (reference sequence). CDR3 region: CASSPTSSYEQYF. The CDR3 region has the DNA TGCGCCAGCAGCCCGACTAGCTCCTACGAGCAGTACTTC.

The chain carries TRBV5-4 and TRBJ1-2; 8 nucleotides line up with TRBD1. The J segment lost 2 bases and the V segment lost 0 bases, leaving 3 bases of the junction unmatched. There are 15 residues in the CDR3. Germline V gene lookup returns CDR1 SGHNT and CDR2 YYREEE (reference sequence). CDR3 sequence: CASSLDTGGNYGYTF. The CDR3, as DNA: TGTGCCAGCAGCTTGGATACAGGGGGGAACTATGGCTACACCTTC. Filled out from reference TRBV5-4 and TRBJ1-2, the complete variable domain reads ETGVTQSPTHLIKTRGQQVTLRCSSQSGHNTVSWYQQALGQGPQFIFQYYREEENGRGNFPPRFSGLQFPNYSSELNVNALELDDSALYLCASSLDTGGNYGYTFGSGTRLTVV.

The chain combines TRBV5-4 with TRBJ1-1; the D gene is possibly TRBD1 (5 bases). Germline-derived CDR1 and CDR2 are SGHNT and YYREEE (reference sequence). The ends were cut back, 4 bases at V and 0 bases at J, with 7 bases in the middle. The CDR3 length is 13 residues. The CDR3 loop reads CASSGGLNTEAFF. DNA of the CDR3: TGTGCCAGCAGCGGGGGGTTGAACACTGAAGCTTTCTTT.

CDR3 region: CASSQGLVGGEGTQYF. CDR3 DNA sequence: TGCGCCAGCAGCCAAGGCTTGGTCGGGGGGGAGGGTACGCAGTATTTT. This chain links TRBV4-1 with TRBJ2-3, with 8 nucleotides matching TRBD2. V was pared by 1 base and J by 8 bases, with 11 bases of the junction left unmatched. This CDR3 has 16 amino acids. CDR1 MGHRA and CDR2 YSYEKL come from the germline V gene.

The CDR3 DNA reads as TGTGCCAGCAGCTTAGTTGGGACAGGTGAAAAACTGTTTTTT. This gives the protein CASSLVGTGEKLFF. The chain employs TRBV7-2 and TRBJ1-4; 8 positions match TRBD1. Looked up from germline, CDR1 is SGHTA and CDR2 is FQGNSA. This CDR3 comprises 14 residues. V was pared by 1 base and J by 7 bases, with 2 bases of the junction left unmatched.

The chain combines TRBV19 with TRBJ1-5, with D possibly being TRBD1 (5 bases). Germline CDR1 is LNHDA and CDR2 is SQIVND (reference sequence). Between the trimmed V and J ends, which lost 0 bases and 7 bases, there was a span of 16 bases. The CDR3 contains 16 residues. CDR3 DNA sequence: TGTGCCAGTAGTATAGATCCTTGGCAGGGCGGACAGCCCCAGCATTTT. Translation: CASSIDPWQGGQPQHF.

The chain recombines TRBV19 with TRBJ1-1; no definite D call. The CDR3 spans 15 residues. Germline lookup yields CDR1 LNHDA and CDR2 SQIVND (reference sequence). Deletions cut 7 bases from V and 0 bases from J, with 15 bases between. The CDR3 DNA sequence: TGTGCCAGTACCCCCCGAGGGTTCATGAACACTGAAGCTTTCTTT. It encodes CASTPRGFMNTEAFF.

V gene TRBV5-4 combines with J gene TRBJ2-1, with 9 positions matching TRBD2. Germline assignment: CDR1 SGHNT and CDR2 YYREEE (reference sequence). The V gene end was trimmed by 1 base and the J gene end by 4 bases; junction bases not matched to a gene: 3. The CDR3 consists of 15 residues. The CDR3 DNA reads TGTGCCAGCAGCTTGAGGACTAGCGAATACAATGAGCAGTTCTTC. This encodes CASSLRTSEYNEQFF.

V usage is TRBV7-8 and J usage is TRBJ2-7; D not certain. The length of the CDR3 is 14 residues. From germline, CDR1 is SGHVS and CDR2 FQNEAQ. V was clipped by 1 base and J by 0 bases, with 7 bases between them. This CDR3 is CASSLGRSSYEQYF. The CDR3 nucleotides are TGTGCCAGCAGCTTAGGTCGGAGCTCCTACGAGCAGTACTTC.

V is TRBV6-1 and J is TRBJ2-7, with TRBD1 matching over 7 bases. The CDR3 runs 15 residues. J was trimmed by 7 bases and V by 4 bases; bases with no gene match: 13. The germline V gene encodes CDR1 MNHNS and CDR2 SASEGT. CDR3 sequence reads: CASSGLRTGGWEQYF. The CDR3 nucleotides are TGTGCCAGCAGTGGCCTTAGGACAGGCGGTTGGGAGCAGTACTTC.

The chain combines TRBV13 with TRBJ2-2; 11 bases agree with TRBD1. The V gene end was trimmed by 5 bases and the J gene end by 6 bases; junction bases not matched to a gene: 5. Germline assignment: CDR1 PRHDT and CDR2 FYEKMQ (reference sequence). The CDR3 sequence is 15 residues long. The CDR3 spells CASSRGQGASGELFF. The DNA of the CDR3 is TGTGCCAGCAGCCGCGGACAGGGGGCATCCGGGGAGCTGTTTTTT.

V usage is TRBV7-2 and J usage is TRBJ1-1; 9 nucleotides line up with TRBD1. Germline V gene sequence: CDR1 SGHTA, CDR2 FQGNSA. V shed 1 base, J shed 7 bases, and the junction held 7 bases outside the gene matches. This CDR3 is 15 amino acids long. CDR3 region: CASSLVSGTGIEAFF. The CDR3 bases are TGTGCCAGCAGCTTAGTCTCCGGGACAGGGATTGAAGCTTTCTTT. The entire variable domain, with the rest obtained from reference TRBV7-2 and TRBJ1-1, is as follows: GAGVSQSPSNKVTEKGKDVELRCDPISGHTALYWYRQSLGQGLEFLIYFQGNSAPDKSGLPSDRFSAERTGGSVSTLTIQRTQQEDSAVYLCASSLVSGTGIEAFFGQGTRLTVV.

The rearrangement joins TRBV5-1 to TRBJ2-1, with a weak D call TRBD2 (5 bases). CDR3 size: 16 residues. V lost 2 bases, J lost 4 bases, and 16 bases lay in between. Germline assignment: CDR1 SGHRS and CDR2 YFSETQ. CDR3 in amino acids: CASSFSGGTPYNEQFF. The CDR3 DNA reads TGCGCCAGCAGCTTTAGTGGAGGAACCCCATACAATGAGCAGTTCTTC.

V is TRBV11-2 and J is TRBJ1-4; 8 bases line up with TRBD1. This CDR3 has 16 amino acids. Germline V lookup: CDR1 SGHAT, CDR2 FQNNGV. J gave up 4 bases and V 4 bases, and 8 bases lay outside the gene matches. Written as DNA, the CDR3 is TGTGCCAGCAGCTCAATACAGGGGGAGGGTAATGAAAAACTGTTTTTT. Protein product: CASSSIQGEGNEKLFF.

The rearrangement joins TRBV9 to TRBJ2-1, with 12 bases that match TRBD2. From germline, CDR1 is SGDLS and CDR2 YYNGEE. The CDR3 contains 24 residues. The V and J ends lost 0 bases and 3 bases, in that order; junction bases with no gene match: 25. The DNA for the CDR3 is TGTGCCAGCAGCGTAGCATTGGGCGAGACTAGCGGGAGAATGGGGGCGGGGTTCTACAATGAGCAGTTCTTC. It encodes CASSVALGETSGRMGAGFYNEQFF.

The J gene is TRBJ1-1, the V gene TRBV2; a weak D match, TRBD1 (6 bases). Germline values: CDR1 SNHLY, CDR2 FYNNEI. The CDR3 contains 15 residues. CDR3 residues: CGKQRVGRGNTEAFF. The CDR3 DNA reads TGTGGCAAGCAGCGAGTGGGCAGGGGGAACACTGAAGCTTTCTTT.

The V and J genes are TRBV5-1 and TRBJ2-1; 7 nucleotides match TRBD2. The length of the CDR3 is 15 residues. With 4 bases clipped from V and 8 bases from J, the junction kept 12 bases outside the gene matches. CDR1 SGHRS and CDR2 YFSETQ come from the germline V gene. CDR3 region: CASSPGEGGPDEQFF. CDR3 DNA sequence: TGCGCCAGCAGCCCGGGGGAGGGAGGGCCCGATGAGCAGTTCTTC. The full variable domain, with the rest looked up from reference TRBV5-1 and TRBJ2-1, is KAGVTQTPRYLIKTRGQQVTLSCSPISGHRSVSWYQQTPGQGLQFLFEYFSETQRNKGNFPGRFSGRQFSNSRSEMNVSTLELGDSALYLCASSPGEGGPDEQFFGPGTRLTVL.

Here the CDR3 DNA reads TGTGCCAGCAGTTCGAACACAGGGGTGGAGACCCAGTACTTC. As protein: CASSSNTGVETQYF. This chain links TRBV7-9 with TRBJ2-5, with TRBD1 matching 7 bases. The CDR3 totals 14 residues. Germline-derived CDR1 and CDR2 are SEHNR and FQNEAQ (reference sequence). V shed 6 bases, J shed 5 bases, and the junction held 9 bases outside the gene matches.

This chain joins TRBV19 and TRBJ1-2, with TRBD1 matching over 7 bases. This CDR3 region has 15 residues. J was trimmed by 8 bases and V by 3 bases; bases with no gene match: 12. Germline assignment: CDR1 LNHDA and CDR2 SQIVND (reference sequence). The CDR3 DNA sequence: TGTGCCAGTAGTATCCGACAGGGTGGGGATTACGGCTACACCTTC. Translating gives CASSIRQGGDYGYTF.

The J gene is TRBJ1-2, the V gene TRBV27; 8 bases fit TRBD1. Germline values: CDR1 MNHEY, CDR2 SMNVEV (reference sequence). The CDR3 has 13 amino acids. V lost 3 bases to trimming and J lost 9 bases; unmatched junction nucleotides: 6. For the CDR3, the DNA is TGTGCCAGCAGTTTCCGGGACAGGTCCCGCTACACCTTC. Its translation: CASSFRDRSRYTF.

The rearrangement joins TRBV6-1 to TRBJ1-4; TRBD1 agrees at 9 bases. Germline V gene sequence: CDR1 MNHNS, CDR2 SASEGT. Trimming removed 4 bases from V and 5 bases from J; junction bases left unmatched: 11. This CDR3 contains 17 residues. CDR3 loop: CASSAPLGTGRNEKLFF. CDR3 bases: TGTGCCAGCAGTGCCCCCCTCGGGACAGGGAGAAATGAAAAACTGTTTTTT.

The chain carries TRBV15 and TRBJ1-1; D call uncertain. The CDR3 has 13 residues. Germline V gene sequence: CDR1 LNHNV, CDR2 YYDKDF (reference sequence). Trimming removed 0 bases at V and 7 bases at J, with 9 bases between. CDR3 nucleotides: TGTGCCACCAGCAGAGATCGATCACTTGAAGCTTTCTTT. Amino acids: CATSRDRSLEAFF.

The rearrangement links TRBV7-6 to TRBJ2-2; no clear D gene. The CDR3 totals 13 residues. Trimming removed 5 bases at V and 6 bases at J, with 10 bases between. CDR1 and CDR2 (germline): SGHVS, FNYEAQ. The CDR3 sequence is CASSLAPAGELFF. CDR3 nucleotide sequence: TGTGCCAGCAGCCTCGCTCCAGCCGGGGAGCTGTTTTTT. Together with reference TRBV7-6 and TRBJ2-2, the CDR3 gives the full variable domain: GAGVSQSPRYKVTKRGQDVALRCDPISGHVSLYWYRQALGQGPEFLTYFNYEAQQDKSGLPNDRFSAERPEGSISTLTIQRTEQRDSAMYRCASSLAPAGELFFGEGSRLTVL.